This T cell receptor beta chain was sequenced during a study of shared clonotypes between healthy human individuals. V shed 5 bases and J 2 bases; nucleotides not matched to a gene: 5. Germline V CDR1 and CDR2: SGHNT, YENEEA. The CDR3 extends over 15 amino acids. Data came from immunoSEQ multiplex PCR; TCRdb stores just in-frame clones and leaves some out. This table holds about 2.4 million clones, more than 85% found once. In this sample, this clone turned up once. Donors comprised healthy HIV-negative adults lacking recent acute infections or vaccinations. Memory CD4+ cells were the fraction left after CD45RA+ naive selection.

The chain combines TRBV11-3 with TRBJ2-7; TRBD1 matches at 11 bases. The specimen was naive CD4+ T cells from PBMCs. Noted subset: CD45RA+ positively selected. This receptor was identified in a man aged 18 to 29 in good health. Some clones in this sample may be carry-over from other donors' samples. The CDR3 loop reads CASSQGTGGTYEQYF. The DNA of the CDR3 is TGTGCCAGCAGCCAGGGGACAGGGGGAACCTACGAGCAGTACTTC.